This T cell receptor (beta chain) was sequenced in a study of blood T cells in healthy people across ages. The second PCR ran roughly 6 to 12 cycles with a sample-barcoded 5' primer and J-beta primers. Tagging of each cDNA molecule was performed by a template-switch adaptor with 12 random nucleotides. Via MiXCR, TCRdb re-called the 5' RACE reads, giving one row per CDR3 protein. The table has more than 600,000 distinct CDR3 sequences, more than 20% seen once. The V segment lost 3 bases and the J segment 4 bases; nucleotides outside the gene matches: 7. The CDR3 extends over 16 amino acids. The V gene's germline CDR1 is SEHNR and CDR2 FQNEAQ (reference sequence). Separately, the same data were catalogued under a study of T cells of mothers and their children.

Sequenced: blood. This rearrangement joins TRBV7-9 to TRBJ2-1; 9 bases are a match to TRBD1. The receptor comes from a boy younger than 18 in good health. This chain's CDR3 is CASSLISQGAYNEQFF. In DNA, the CDR3 is TGTGCCAGCAGCTTGATCTCACAGGGGGCTTACAATGAGCAGTTCTTC.